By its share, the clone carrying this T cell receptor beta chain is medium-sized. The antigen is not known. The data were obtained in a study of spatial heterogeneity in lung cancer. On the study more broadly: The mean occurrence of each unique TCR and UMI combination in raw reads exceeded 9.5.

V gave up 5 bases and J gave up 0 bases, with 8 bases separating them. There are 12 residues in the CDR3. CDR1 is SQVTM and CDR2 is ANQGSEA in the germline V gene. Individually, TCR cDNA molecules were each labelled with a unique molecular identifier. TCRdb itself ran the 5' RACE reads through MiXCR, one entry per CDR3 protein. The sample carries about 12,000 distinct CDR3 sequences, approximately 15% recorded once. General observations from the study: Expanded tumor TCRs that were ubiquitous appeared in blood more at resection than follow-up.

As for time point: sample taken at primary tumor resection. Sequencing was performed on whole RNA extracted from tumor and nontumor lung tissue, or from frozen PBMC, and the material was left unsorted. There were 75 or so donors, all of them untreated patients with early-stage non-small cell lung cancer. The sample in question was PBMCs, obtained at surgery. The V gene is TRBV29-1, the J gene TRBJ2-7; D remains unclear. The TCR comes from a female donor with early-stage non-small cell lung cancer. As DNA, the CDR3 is TGCAGCGTTAGGCCGGACTCCTACGAGCAGTACTTC. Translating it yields CSVRPDSYEQYF.